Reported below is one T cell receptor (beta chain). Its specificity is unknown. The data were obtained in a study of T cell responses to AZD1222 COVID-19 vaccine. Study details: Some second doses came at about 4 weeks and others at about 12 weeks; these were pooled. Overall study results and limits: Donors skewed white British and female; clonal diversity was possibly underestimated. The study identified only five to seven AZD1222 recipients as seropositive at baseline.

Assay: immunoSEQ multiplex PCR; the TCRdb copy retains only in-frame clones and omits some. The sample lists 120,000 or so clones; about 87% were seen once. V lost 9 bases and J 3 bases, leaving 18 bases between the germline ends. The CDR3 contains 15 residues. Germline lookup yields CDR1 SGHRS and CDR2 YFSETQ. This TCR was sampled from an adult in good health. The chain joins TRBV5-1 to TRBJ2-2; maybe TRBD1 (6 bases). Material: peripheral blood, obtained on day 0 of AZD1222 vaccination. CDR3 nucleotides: TGCGCCACCAAGGTGGGGGCCCGGGACACCGGGGAGCTGTTTTTT. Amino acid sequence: CATKVGARDTGELFF.